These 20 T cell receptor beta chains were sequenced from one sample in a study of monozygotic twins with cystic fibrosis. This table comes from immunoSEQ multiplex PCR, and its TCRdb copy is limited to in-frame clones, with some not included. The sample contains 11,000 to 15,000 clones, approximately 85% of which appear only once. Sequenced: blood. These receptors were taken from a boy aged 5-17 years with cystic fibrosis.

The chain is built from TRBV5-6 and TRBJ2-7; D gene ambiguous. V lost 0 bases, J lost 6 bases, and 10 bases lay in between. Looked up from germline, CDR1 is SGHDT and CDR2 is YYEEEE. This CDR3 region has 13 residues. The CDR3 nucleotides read TGTGCCAGCAGCTTGGGCTTGGGGTTCGAGCAGTACTTC. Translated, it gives CASSLGLGFEQYF.

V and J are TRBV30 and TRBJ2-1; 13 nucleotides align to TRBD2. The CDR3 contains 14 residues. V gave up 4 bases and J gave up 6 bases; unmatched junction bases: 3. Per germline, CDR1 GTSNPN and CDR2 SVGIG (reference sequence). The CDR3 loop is CAWIGLAGVNEQFF. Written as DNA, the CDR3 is TGTGCCTGGATCGGACTAGCGGGAGTCAATGAGCAGTTCTTC.

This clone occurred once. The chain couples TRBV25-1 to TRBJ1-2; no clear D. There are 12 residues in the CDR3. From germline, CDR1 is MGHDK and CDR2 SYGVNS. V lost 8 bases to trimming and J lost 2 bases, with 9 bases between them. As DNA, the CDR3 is TGTGCCAGCTGGTACGGAAACTATGGCTACACCTTC. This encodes CASWYGNYGYTF.

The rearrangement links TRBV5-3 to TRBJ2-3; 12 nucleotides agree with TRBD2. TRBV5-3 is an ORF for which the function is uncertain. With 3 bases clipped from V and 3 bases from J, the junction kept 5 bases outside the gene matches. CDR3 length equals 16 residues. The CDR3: CARSSYLAGGTDTQYF. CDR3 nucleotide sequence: TGTGCCAGAAGCTCCTACCTAGCGGGAGGGACAGATACGCAGTATTTT.

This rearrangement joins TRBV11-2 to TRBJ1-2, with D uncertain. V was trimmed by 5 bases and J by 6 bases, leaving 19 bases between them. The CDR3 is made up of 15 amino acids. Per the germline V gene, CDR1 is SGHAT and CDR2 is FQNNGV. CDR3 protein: CASSPLRGIINGYTF. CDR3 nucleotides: TGTGCCAGCAGCCCCCTGCGCGGAATAATTAATGGCTACACCTTC.

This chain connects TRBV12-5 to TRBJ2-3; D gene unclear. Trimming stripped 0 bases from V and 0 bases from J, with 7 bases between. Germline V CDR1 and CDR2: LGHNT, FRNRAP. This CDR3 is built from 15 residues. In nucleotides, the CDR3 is TGTGCTAGTGGTTTGGTACTGTCTAGCACAGATACGCAGTATTTT. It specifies CASGLVLSSTDTQYF.

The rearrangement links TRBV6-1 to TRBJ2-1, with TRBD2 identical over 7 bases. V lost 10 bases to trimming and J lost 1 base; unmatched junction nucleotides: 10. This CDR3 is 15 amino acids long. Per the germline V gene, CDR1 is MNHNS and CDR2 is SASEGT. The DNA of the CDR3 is TGTGCCACTAACTTCGGCGGGGGTTCCTACAATGAGCAGTTCTTC. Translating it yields CATNFGGGSYNEQFF.

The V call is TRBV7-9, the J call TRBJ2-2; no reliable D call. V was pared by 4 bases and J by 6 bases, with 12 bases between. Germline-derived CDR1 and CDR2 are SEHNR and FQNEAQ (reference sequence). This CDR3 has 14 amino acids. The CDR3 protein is CASSSALGSGELFF. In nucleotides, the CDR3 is TGTGCCAGCAGCTCAGCTCTAGGTTCCGGGGAGCTGTTTTTT. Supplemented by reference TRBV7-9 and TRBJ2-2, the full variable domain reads DTGVSQNPRHKITKRGQNVTFRCDPISEHNRLYWYRQTLGQGPEFLTYFQNEAQLEKSRLLSDRFSAERPKGSFSTLEIQRTEQGDSAMYLCASSSALGSGELFFGEGSRLTVL.

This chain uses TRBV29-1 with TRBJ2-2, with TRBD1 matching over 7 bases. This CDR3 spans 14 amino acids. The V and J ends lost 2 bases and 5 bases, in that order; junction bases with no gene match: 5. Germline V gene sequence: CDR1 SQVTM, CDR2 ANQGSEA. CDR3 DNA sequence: TGCAGCGTTGAAAGGGGGCGCGGTACCGGGGAGCTGTTTTTT. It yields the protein CSVERGRGTGELFF.

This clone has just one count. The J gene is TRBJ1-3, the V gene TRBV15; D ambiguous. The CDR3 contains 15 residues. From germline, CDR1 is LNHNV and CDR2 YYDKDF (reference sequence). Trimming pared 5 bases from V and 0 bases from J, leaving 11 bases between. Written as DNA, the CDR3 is TGTGCCACCAGCCGGGAACGTTTCTCTGGAAACACCATATATTTT. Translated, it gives CATSRERFSGNTIYF.

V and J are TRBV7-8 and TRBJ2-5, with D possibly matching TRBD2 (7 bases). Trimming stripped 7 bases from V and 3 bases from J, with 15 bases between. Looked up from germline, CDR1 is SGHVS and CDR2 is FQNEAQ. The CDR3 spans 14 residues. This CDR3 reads CASTPGGPKETQYF. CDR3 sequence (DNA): TGTGCCAGCACCCCCGGGGGGCCGAAAGAGACCCAGTACTTC.

CDR3 region: CAWSGPGVDSPLHF. The CDR3 region has the DNA TGTGCCTGGAGTGGCCCGGGGGTTGATTCACCCCTCCACTTT. The V gene is TRBV30, the J gene TRBJ1-6, with D possibly being TRBD1 (5 bases). With 1 base removed from V and 8 bases from J, the gap between germline ends came to 12 bases. Germline V gives CDR1 GTSNPN, CDR2 SVGIG (reference sequence). The CDR3 has 14 residues.

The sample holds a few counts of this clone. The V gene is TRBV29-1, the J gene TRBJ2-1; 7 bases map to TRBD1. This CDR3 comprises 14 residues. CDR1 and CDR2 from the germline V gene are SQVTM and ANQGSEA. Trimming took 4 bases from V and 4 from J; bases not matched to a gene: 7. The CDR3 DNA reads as TGCAGCGTTGGTAGGGACAGCAAATACAATGAGCAGTTCTTC. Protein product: CSVGRDSKYNEQFF.

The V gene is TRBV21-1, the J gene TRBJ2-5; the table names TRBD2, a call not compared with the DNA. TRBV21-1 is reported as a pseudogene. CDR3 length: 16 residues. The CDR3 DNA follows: TGTGCCAGCAGCAAAGATGGGACTAACACCCAAGAGACCCAGTACTTC. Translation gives CASSKDGTNTQETQYF.

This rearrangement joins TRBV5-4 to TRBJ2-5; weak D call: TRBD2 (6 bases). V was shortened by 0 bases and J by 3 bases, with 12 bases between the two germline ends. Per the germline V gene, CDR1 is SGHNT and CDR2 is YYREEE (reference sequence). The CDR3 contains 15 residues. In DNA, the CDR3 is TGTGCCAGCAGCTTGGGACTAGTCCCCAAAGAGACCCAGTACTTC. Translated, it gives CASSLGLVPKETQYF.

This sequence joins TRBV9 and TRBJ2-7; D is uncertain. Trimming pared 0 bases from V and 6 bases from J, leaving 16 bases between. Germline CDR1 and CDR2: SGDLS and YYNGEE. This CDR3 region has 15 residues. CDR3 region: CASSVEYPIAAEQYF. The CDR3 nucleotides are TGTGCCAGCAGCGTAGAGTATCCAATAGCAGCCGAGCAGTACTTC.

The CDR3 protein is CSLRDRGGETQYF. The CDR3, as DNA: TGCAGCCTCCGCGACAGGGGGGGAGAGACCCAGTACTTC. The chain has TRBV29-1 and TRBJ2-5, with 9 bases fitting TRBD1. This CDR3 region has 13 residues. Germline CDR1 SQVTM, CDR2 ANQGSEA. The trim removed 8 bases at V and 4 bases at J, leaving 8 bases unmatched.

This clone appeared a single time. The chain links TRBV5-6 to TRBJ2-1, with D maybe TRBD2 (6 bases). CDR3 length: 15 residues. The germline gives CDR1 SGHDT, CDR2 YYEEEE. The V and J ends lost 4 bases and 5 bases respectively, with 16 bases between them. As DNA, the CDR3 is TGTGCCAGCAGCCCGGGACTTTTCTCTGACAATGAGCAGTTCTTC. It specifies CASSPGLFSDNEQFF.

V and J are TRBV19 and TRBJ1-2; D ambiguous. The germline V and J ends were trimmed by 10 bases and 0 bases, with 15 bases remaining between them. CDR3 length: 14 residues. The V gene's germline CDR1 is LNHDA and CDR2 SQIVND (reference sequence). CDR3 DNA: TGTGCCACCGCAGACGGAAGATCTAACTATGGCTACACCTTC. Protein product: CATADGRSNYGYTF. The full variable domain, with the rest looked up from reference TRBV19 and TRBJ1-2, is DGGITQSPKYLFRKEGQNVTLSCEQNLNHDAMYWYRQDPGQGLRLIYYSQIVNDFQKGDIAEGYSVSREKKESFPLTVTSAQKNPTAFYLCATADGRSNYGYTFGSGTRLTVV.

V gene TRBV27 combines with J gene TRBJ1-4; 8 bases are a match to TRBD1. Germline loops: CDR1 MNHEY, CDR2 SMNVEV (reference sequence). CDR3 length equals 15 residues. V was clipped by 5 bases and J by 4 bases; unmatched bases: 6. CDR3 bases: TGTGCCAGCAGTAGGCAGGGGGCCGGTAATGAAAAACTGTTTTTT. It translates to CASSRQGAGNEKLFF.